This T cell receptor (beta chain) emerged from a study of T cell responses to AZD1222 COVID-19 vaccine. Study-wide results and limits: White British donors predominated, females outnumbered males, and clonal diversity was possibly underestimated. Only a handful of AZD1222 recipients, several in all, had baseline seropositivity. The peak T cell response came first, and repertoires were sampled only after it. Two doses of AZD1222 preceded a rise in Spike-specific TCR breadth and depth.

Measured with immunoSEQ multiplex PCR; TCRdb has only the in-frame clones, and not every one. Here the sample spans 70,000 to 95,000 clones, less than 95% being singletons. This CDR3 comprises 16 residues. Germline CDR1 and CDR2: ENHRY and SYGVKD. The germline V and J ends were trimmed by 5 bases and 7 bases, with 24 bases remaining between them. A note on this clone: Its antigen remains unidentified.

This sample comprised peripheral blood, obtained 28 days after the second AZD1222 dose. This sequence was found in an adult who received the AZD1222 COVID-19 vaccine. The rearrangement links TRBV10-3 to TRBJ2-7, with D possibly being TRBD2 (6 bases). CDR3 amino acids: CAISIGRQSRPWEQYF. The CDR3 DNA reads TGTGCCATCAGTATTGGGAGGCAATCTCGCCCTTGGGAGCAGTACTTC.